These 12 T cell receptor beta chains were sequenced from one sample in a study of shared clonotypes between healthy human individuals. Here immunoSEQ multiplex PCR was the method, and the copy in TCRdb shows in-frame clones only, minus some. Of 800,000 to 1,200,000 clones listed, around 78% were seen once; the top ten hold 0.5% to 0.6%. The sequencing sample was made of memory CD4+ T cells from PBMCs. Subset meaning: CD45RA-negative fraction. The receptors stem from a man aged 18-30 years in good health. Some clones in this sample may be carry-over from other donors' samples.

The gene calls are TRBV14 and TRBJ2-7, with a tentative D call TRBD1 (6 bases). Deletions cut 1 base from V and 5 bases from J, with 12 bases between. The CDR3 length is 14 residues. Germline lookup yields CDR1 SGHDN and CDR2 FVKESK. CDR3 coding DNA: TGTGCCAGCAGCCAAGCACAGGGCCGAAACGAGCAGTACTTC. As protein: CASSQAQGRNEQYF.

The chain has TRBV6-1 and TRBJ2-7; TRBD1 matches at 7 bases. V shed 10 bases, J shed 0 bases, and the junction held 9 bases outside the gene matches. The CDR3 spans 14 residues. Per the germline V gene, CDR1 is MNHNS and CDR2 is SASEGT. The DNA for the CDR3 is TGTGCCATTTTTGACAGGGCTATCTCCTACGAGCAGTACTTC. Its protein is CAIFDRAISYEQYF.

The chain joins TRBV18 to TRBJ1-5; D might be TRBD1 (6 bases). The germline gives CDR1 KGHSH, CDR2 LQKENI. V dropped 6 bases and J dropped 5 bases, with 11 bases sitting between them. The CDR3 extends over 13 amino acids. The CDR3 bases are TGTGCCAGCTCCGAGGGGGAACATCAGCCCCAGCATTTT. This encodes CASSEGEHQPQHF.

This clone was recorded at least ten times. The chain links TRBV6-5 to TRBJ2-7; TRBD2 matches 9 bases. In germline, CDR1 is MNHEY, CDR2 SVGAGI. The CDR3 is made up of 12 amino acids. J gave up 4 bases and V 9 bases, and 4 bases lay outside the gene matches. The CDR3 here is CASMTSGYEQYF. CDR3 DNA: TGTGCCAGTATGACTAGCGGATACGAGCAGTACTTC.

This rearrangement joins TRBV30 to TRBJ1-5; no definite D call. The length of the CDR3 is 13 residues. The germline V and J ends were trimmed by 3 bases and 1 base, with 7 bases remaining between them. Germline CDR1 reads GTSNPN; CDR2 reads SVGIG (reference sequence). In nucleotides, the CDR3 is TGTGCCTGGAGCGCAGCAAGCAATCAGCCCCAGCATTTT. Amino acids: CAWSAASNQPQHF.

This clone was counted once. V gene TRBV28 combines with J gene TRBJ2-2; D is unresolved. V was pared by 6 bases and J by 6 bases, with 8 bases between. The CDR3 is 12 residues long. From germline, CDR1 is MDHEN and CDR2 SYDVKM. CDR3 residues: CASRLSPGELFF. The CDR3, as DNA: TGTGCCAGCAGACTATCACCCGGGGAGCTGTTTTTT.

This clone appeared once. The gene calls are TRBV9 and TRBJ1-1; D ambiguous. This CDR3 is built from 14 residues. Germline V gene sequence: CDR1 SGDLS, CDR2 YYNGEE. V shed 2 bases and J shed 3 bases, with 11 bases lying between them. CDR3 region: CASSVGPRDTEAFF. The CDR3, as DNA: TGTGCCAGCAGCGTTGGGCCAAGAGACACTGAAGCTTTCTTT.

The rearrangement uses TRBV5-5 and TRBJ1-1; 7 bases fit TRBD1. The CDR3 totals 14 residues. Germline CDR1 is SGHKS and CDR2 is YYEKEE (reference sequence). The ends lost 0 bases at V and 5 bases at J; junction bases unmatched: 4. This CDR3 reads CASSLETGRTEAFF. Here the CDR3 DNA reads TGTGCCAGCAGCTTGGAGACAGGGAGGACTGAAGCTTTCTTT.

The V and J genes are TRBV2 and TRBJ2-3; a weak D match, TRBD1 (5 bases). The CDR3 extends over 14 amino acids. Trimming removed 7 bases at V and 4 bases at J, with 15 bases between. The germline V gene encodes CDR1 SNHLY and CDR2 FYNNEI. CDR3 bases: TGTGCCAGCATGAAGAACTGGGGCCCAGATACGCAGTATTTT. The encoded protein is CASMKNWGPDTQYF.

The chain joins TRBV30 to TRBJ1-2, with 12 bases matching TRBD1. Germline values: CDR1 GTSNPN, CDR2 SVGIG (reference sequence). The CDR3 is 16 amino acids. After removal of 4 bases from V and 6 bases from J, the junction contained 12 bases not matched to a gene. CDR3 sequence: CAWTPGTGGESDGYTF. CDR3 coding DNA: TGTGCCTGGACCCCCGGGACAGGGGGCGAGAGTGATGGCTACACCTTC.

CDR3 DNA sequence: TGTGCCACACTAGCGGAACTGAACACCGGGGAGCTGTTTTTT. It encodes CATLAELNTGELFF. The chain uses TRBV6-1 and TRBJ2-2, with 8 nucleotides matching TRBD2. The CDR3 has 14 amino acids. Germline values: CDR1 MNHNS, CDR2 SASEGT. The junction had 5 bases not matched to a gene; V was cut back by 10 bases and J by 1 base.

This sequence joins TRBV5-4 and TRBJ1-2; 9 bases line up with TRBD1. V trimming: 1 base; J trimming: 4 bases; junction bases outside the gene matches: 8. The V gene's germline CDR1 is SGHNT and CDR2 YYREEE (reference sequence). The CDR3 consists of 16 residues. The CDR3, as DNA: TGTGCCAGCAGCTTGCCCGTACAGGGGGCCGGCTATGGCTACACCTTC. Amino acids: CASSLPVQGAGYGYTF.